Each of the 9 T cell receptor beta chains below was sequenced from the same sample in a study of blood T cell repertoires in COVID-19. Assay used: immunoSEQ multiplex PCR; TCRdb lists only in-frame clones, some missing. Of some 42,000 clones listed, more than 70% were seen once; the top ten hold about 2.4%. The material sequenced was peripheral blood. These receptors were obtained from a human donor in a cohort sampled during active COVID-19.

The chain couples TRBV6-5 to TRBJ1-1, with TRBD1 matching over 9 bases. V gave up 8 bases and J gave up 5 bases; unmatched junction bases: 9. The CDR3 loop spans 14 amino acids. Germline CDR1 and CDR2: MNHEY and SVGAGI. The CDR3, as DNA: TGTGCCAGCGCCCGGGACAGGGTGGGGACTGAAGCTTTCTTT. Translating gives CASARDRVGTEAFF.

The V and J genes are TRBV7-9 and TRBJ2-7, with TRBD2 matching 7 bases. J gave up 7 bases and V 4 bases, and 10 bases lay outside the gene matches. Germline CDR1 SEHNR, CDR2 FQNEAQ (reference sequence). The CDR3 has 14 residues. CDR3 in amino acids: CASSSGTTVREQYF. In DNA, the CDR3 is TGTGCCAGCAGCTCGGGGACTACCGTGCGGGAGCAGTACTTC. Based on the CDR3 plus reference TRBV7-9 and TRBJ2-7, the full variable domain is DTGVSQNPRHKITKRGQNVTFRCDPISEHNRLYWYRQTLGQGPEFLTYFQNEAQLEKSRLLSDRFSAERPKGSFSTLEIQRTEQGDSAMYLCASSSGTTVREQYFGPGTRLTVT.

J is TRBJ2-5 and V is TRBV30, with 7 bases fitting TRBD2. This CDR3 spans 12 amino acids. Trimming cost V 7 bases and J 5 bases; bases outside gene matches: 7. Germline V lookup: CDR1 GTSNPN, CDR2 SVGIG (reference sequence). This CDR3 reads CASERGGETQYF. The DNA for the CDR3 is TGTGCCTCAGAGCGGGGCGGGGAGACCCAGTACTTC.

The chain couples TRBV29-1 to TRBJ2-5; weak D call: TRBD1 (6 bases). Germline lookup yields CDR1 SQVTM and CDR2 ANQGSEA. There are 13 residues in the CDR3. Deletions cut 1 base from V and 1 base from J, with 7 bases between. CDR3 in amino acids: CSVEVGAQETQYF. DNA for the CDR3: TGCAGCGTTGAAGTGGGGGCCCAAGAGACCCAGTACTTC.

This rearrangement joins TRBV5-6 to TRBJ2-1; TRBD2 agrees at 8 bases. Looked up from germline, CDR1 is SGHDT and CDR2 is YYEEEE. The trim removed 4 bases at V and 1 base at J, leaving 7 bases unmatched. The CDR3 spans 16 residues. CDR3 amino acids: CASSLGGTRSYNEQFF. The CDR3 DNA follows: TGTGCCAGCAGCCTTGGTGGGACTAGATCCTACAATGAGCAGTTCTTC.

This chain connects TRBV27 to TRBJ2-3, with TRBD2 as a possible D gene (5 bases). The V gene lost 7 bases and the J gene lost 8 bases, with 13 bases spanning the gap. The CDR3 consists of 12 residues. Germline V CDR1 and CDR2: MNHEY, SMNVEV (reference sequence). The CDR3 DNA follows: TGTGCCAGCATGGCGGGTGGGGTTACGCAGTATTTT. Encoded protein: CASMAGGVTQYF.

This chain connects TRBV18 to TRBJ1-1, with 7 bases identical to TRBD1. The V gene end was trimmed by 4 bases and the J gene end by 8 bases; junction bases not matched to a gene: 10. From germline, CDR1 is KGHSH and CDR2 LQKENI. The CDR3 is 14 amino acids. CDR3 loop: CASSQGTGDYEAFF. In DNA, the CDR3 is TGTGCCAGCTCACAGGGAACAGGGGATTACGAAGCTTTCTTT.

This chain uses TRBV2 with TRBJ2-1; no reliable D call. Trimming shortened V by 5 bases and J by 2 bases, and 7 bases separated the two germline ends. This CDR3 has 13 residues. Germline V lookup: CDR1 SNHLY, CDR2 FYNNEI. CDR3 sequence reads: CASSFYPYNEQFF. The CDR3 DNA sequence: TGTGCCAGCAGTTTTTATCCCTACAATGAGCAGTTCTTC.

This clone was seen more than once but under ten times. CDR3 bases: TGTGCCAGCGAGGCGGGGGGAACCCGGGGGGAGACCCAGTACTTC. Translation: CASEAGGTRGETQYF. The chain recombines TRBV2 with TRBJ2-5; 8 bases are shared with TRBD2. Germline-derived CDR1 and CDR2 are SNHLY and FYNNEI. V was clipped by 8 bases and J by 5 bases; unmatched bases: 13. This CDR3 has 15 amino acids. The entire variable domain, with the rest obtained from reference TRBV2 and TRBJ2-5, is as follows: EPEVTQTPSHQVTQMGQEVILRCVPISNHLYFYWYRQILGQKVEFLVSFYNNEISEKSEIFDDQFSVERPDGSNFTLKIRSTKLEDSAMYFCASEAGGTRGETQYFGPGTRLLVL.